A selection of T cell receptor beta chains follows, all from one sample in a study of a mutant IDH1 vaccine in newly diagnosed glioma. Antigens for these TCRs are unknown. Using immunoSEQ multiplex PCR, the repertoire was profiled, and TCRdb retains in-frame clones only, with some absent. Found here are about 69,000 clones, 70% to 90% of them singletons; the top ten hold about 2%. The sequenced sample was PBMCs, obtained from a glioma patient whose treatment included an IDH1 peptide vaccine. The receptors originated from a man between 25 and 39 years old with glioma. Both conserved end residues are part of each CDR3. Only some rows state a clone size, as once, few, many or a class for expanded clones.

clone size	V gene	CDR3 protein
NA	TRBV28	CASSTAGLVNGYTF
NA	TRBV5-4	CASSGGSLPNEQYF
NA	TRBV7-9	CASSSDEEERDTQYF
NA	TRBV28	CASSQGLAGSDTQYF
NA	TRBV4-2	CASSQARTSGEKGETQYF
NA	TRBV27	CASTRGGSNEKLFF
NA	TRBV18	CASSPMTGSYNEQFF
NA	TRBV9	CASSANWGHGDTQYF
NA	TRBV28	CASSFPGVNTEAFF
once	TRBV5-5	CASSWTSSSYNEQFF
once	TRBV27	CASSLNVRFASGNTIYF
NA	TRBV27	CASSPRTGPYEQYF
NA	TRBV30	CAWNSWSGTPPSSEAFF
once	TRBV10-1	CASSLGGGEQYF
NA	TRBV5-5	CASSEAGGSYNEQFF
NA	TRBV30	CAWDSLGSYEQYF
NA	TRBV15	CATSRERGGVTEAFF
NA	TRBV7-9	CASSSTGPGFKEQYF
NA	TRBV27	CASRYRFAGAYNEQFF
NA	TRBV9	CASSVGSGANVLTF
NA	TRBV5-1	CASSLGQVTDTQYF
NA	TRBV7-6	CASSLVLGTGGGYTF
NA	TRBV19	CASSVGTGTFYGYTF
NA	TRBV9	CASSVGTIEYF
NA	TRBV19	CASSIESTNTGELFF
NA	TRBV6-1	CASTGTGFYEQYF
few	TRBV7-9	CASSLPTTNEKLFF
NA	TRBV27	CASSLSGRGEQYF
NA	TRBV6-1	CASSEGSASYEQYF
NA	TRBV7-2	CASSSGPKDEQYF
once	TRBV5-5	CASSLVGDLYEQYF
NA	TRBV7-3	CASSRGLAGEETQYF
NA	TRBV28	CASTLGFTGLGNTIYF
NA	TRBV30	CAWSVMTGNQPQHF
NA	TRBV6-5	CASSFGQGGGTEAFF
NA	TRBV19	CASSPRTGTITPEAFF
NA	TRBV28	CASSLPKGLAGNYEQYF
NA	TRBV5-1	CASSFGTAELGEQYF
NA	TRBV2	CASSLGRETDTQYF
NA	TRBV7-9	CASSLTHSNQPQHF
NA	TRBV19	CASSVDRGAPYEQYF
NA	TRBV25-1	CASSESGRLQETQYF